Following are 9 T cell receptor beta chains from one sample sequenced in a study of cytomegalovirus exposure and HLA in healthy donors. The PCR ran on 60 Vbeta and 13 Jbeta primers. Clones were read by immunoSEQ multiplex PCR, and TCRdb kept only the in-frame ones, dropping some. This sample lists about 170,000 clones; its ten largest clones have approximately 0.82%. The sequencing sample was made of PBMCs. The receptors were sampled from a woman under 30 in good health and CMV-seropositive.

V is TRBV6-1 and J is TRBJ2-6, with a weak D call TRBD2 (6 bases). The germline V gene has CDR1 MNHNS and CDR2 SASEGT. V lost 4 bases to trimming and J lost 0 bases, with 16 bases between them. The CDR3 spans 18 residues. The CDR3 nucleotides are TGTGCCAGCAGTGTGGCGGGACTCAGGAGCTCTGGGGCCAACGTCCTGACTTTC. Encoded protein: CASSVAGLRSSGANVLTF.

The rearrangement links TRBV2 to TRBJ2-1; D perhaps matches TRBD1 (6 bases). Between the trimmed V and J ends, which lost 3 bases and 4 bases, there was a span of 7 bases. This CDR3 contains 13 residues. Germline CDR1 and CDR2: SNHLY and FYNNEI. In DNA form, the CDR3 reads TGTGCCAGCAGTGAGGGGGCATACAATGAGCAGTTCTTC. Protein product: CASSEGAYNEQFF.

This rearrangement joins TRBV10-2 to TRBJ2-1, with 12 bases identical to TRBD2. Per germline, CDR1 WSHSY and CDR2 SAAADI. Trimming cost V 9 bases and J 4 bases; bases outside gene matches: 4. The CDR3 is made up of 14 amino acids. CDR3 in amino acids: CASQGLAGYNEQFF. DNA for the CDR3: TGCGCCAGTCAAGGACTAGCGGGGTACAATGAGCAGTTCTTC.

This chain connects TRBV4-1 to TRBJ2-7; D is ambiguous. The CDR3 totals 12 residues. The V gene's germline CDR1 is MGHRA and CDR2 YSYEKL. Trimming took 4 bases from V and 8 from J, leaving 12 bases between them. The CDR3 DNA reads TGCGCCAGCAGCCTCCACTACGGCCAGCAGTACTTC. Amino acids: CASSLHYGQQYF.

The CDR3 DNA sequence: TGTGCCAGCTCACCCGGGACAAAAGAGACCCAGTACTTC. Its protein product is CASSPGTKETQYF. The genes are TRBV18 and TRBJ2-5; tentative D call: TRBD1 (6 bases). The CDR3 has 13 amino acids. Trimming took 3 bases from V and 3 from J, leaving 8 bases between them. Germline CDR1 and CDR2: KGHSH and LQKENI. Filled out from reference TRBV18 and TRBJ2-5, the complete variable domain reads NAGVMQNPRHLVRRRGQEARLRCSPMKGHSHVYWYRQLPEEGLKFMVYLQKENIIDESGMPKERFSAEFPKEGPSILRIQQVVRGDSAAYFCASSPGTKETQYFGPGTRLLVL.

The CDR3, as DNA: TGCGCCAGCAGCCAAGTGCCAGACACGGGGAACTATGGCTACACCTTC. This translates into CASSQVPDTGNYGYTF. The chain carries TRBV4-1 and TRBJ1-2; D call uncertain. The CDR3 covers 16 residues. V was clipped by 1 base and J by 2 bases, with 14 bases between them. Germline lookup yields CDR1 MGHRA and CDR2 YSYEKL.

The rearrangement joins TRBV7-2 to TRBJ2-7; D possibly corresponds to TRBD2 (6 bases). The CDR3 runs to 15 residues. Trimming removed 2 bases from V and 1 base from J, with 12 bases in between. Germline V gene sequence: CDR1 SGHTA, CDR2 FQGNSA. CDR3 protein: CASSLFSGRSYEQYF. The CDR3 nucleotides are TGTGCCAGCAGCTTATTCAGCGGGCGATCCTACGAGCAGTACTTC. The whole variable domain, filled in from reference TRBV7-2 and TRBJ2-7, reads GAGVSQSPSNKVTEKGKDVELRCDPISGHTALYWYRQSLGQGLEFLIYFQGNSAPDKSGLPSDRFSAERTGGSVSTLTIQRTQQEDSAVYLCASSLFSGRSYEQYFGPGTRLTVT.

The chain carries TRBV2 and TRBJ2-2; D call uncertain. V was pared by 6 bases and J by 11 bases, with 13 bases between. This CDR3 region has 12 residues. Germline CDR1 SNHLY, CDR2 FYNNEI. The CDR3 DNA sequence: TGTGCCAGCAGATCCAGCGCCCTAGAGCTGTTTTTT. Amino acids: CASRSSALELFF.

A note on this clone: Distinct nucleotide sequences in the sample also encode this CDR3. The genes are TRBV5-1 and TRBJ2-3; TRBD1 matches 7 bases. The V segment lost 4 bases and the J segment 2 bases; nucleotides outside the gene matches: 4. The V gene's germline CDR1 is SGHRS and CDR2 YFSETQ. The CDR3 contains 14 residues. CDR3 nucleotides: TGCGCCAGCAGCAGACAGGGAAACACAGATACGCAGTATTTT. It is translated as CASSRQGNTDTQYF.